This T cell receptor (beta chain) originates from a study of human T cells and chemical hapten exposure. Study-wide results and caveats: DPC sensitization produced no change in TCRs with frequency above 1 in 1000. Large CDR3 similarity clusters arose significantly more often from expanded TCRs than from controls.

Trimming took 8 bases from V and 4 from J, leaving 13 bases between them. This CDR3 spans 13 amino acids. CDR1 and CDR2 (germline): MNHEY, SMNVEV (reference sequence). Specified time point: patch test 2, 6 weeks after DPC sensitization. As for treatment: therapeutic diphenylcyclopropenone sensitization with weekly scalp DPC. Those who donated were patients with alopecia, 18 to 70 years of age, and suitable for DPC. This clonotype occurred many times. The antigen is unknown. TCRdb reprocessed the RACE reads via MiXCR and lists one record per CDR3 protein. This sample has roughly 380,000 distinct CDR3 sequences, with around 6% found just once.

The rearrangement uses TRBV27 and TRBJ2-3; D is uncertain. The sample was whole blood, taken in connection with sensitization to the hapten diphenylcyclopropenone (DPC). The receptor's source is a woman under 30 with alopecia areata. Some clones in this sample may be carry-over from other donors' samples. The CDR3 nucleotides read TGTGCCAGCCGCGACAACTCGCCAGATACGCAGTATTTT. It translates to CASRDNSPDTQYF.